The 21 T cell receptor beta chains below all came from one sample that was sequenced in a study of fetal regulatory T cell absence and autoimmunity. Repertoires were generated with immunoSEQ multiplex PCR, while TCRdb's copy carries only in-frame clones and drops some. Among more than 90,000 clones, about three quarters were seen once, and the ten largest hold just under 2%. The sequenced material came from pancreas tissue. The receptors here all came from a male donor with IPEX syndrome.

The chain uses TRBV4-1 and TRBJ1-1; D is possibly TRBD1 (6 bases). The CDR3 contains 16 residues. Germline V gene lookup returns CDR1 MGHRA and CDR2 YSYEKL. V lost 0 bases and J 1 base, leaving 12 bases between the germline ends. The CDR3 protein is CASSQDLWTANTEAFF. CDR3 nucleotides: TGCGCCAGCAGCCAAGACCTCTGGACAGCGAACACTGAAGCTTTCTTT.

V and J are TRBV11-3 and TRBJ2-1; 14 nucleotides match TRBD2. V was clipped by 1 base and J by 5 bases; unmatched bases: 7. This CDR3 is built from 18 residues. The V gene's germline CDR1 is SGHNT and CDR2 YENEEA. The CDR3 sequence is CASSLGPGLAGDDNEQFF. The CDR3 DNA reads TGTGCCAGCAGCTTAGGTCCGGGACTAGCGGGGGATGACAATGAGCAGTTCTTC. The full variable domain, completed using reference TRBV11-3 and TRBJ2-1, is EAGVVQSPRYKIIEKKQPVAFWCNPISGHNTLYWYLQNLGQGPELLIRYENEEAVDDSQLPKDRFSAERLKGVDSTLKIQPAELGDSAVYLCASSLGPGLAGDDNEQFFGPGTRLTVL.

The chain uses TRBV19 and TRBJ1-1, with TRBD1 identical over 10 bases. This CDR3 has 15 residues. Germline V gene sequence: CDR1 LNHDA, CDR2 SQIVND (reference sequence). The V segment lost 5 bases and the J segment 3 bases; nucleotides outside the gene matches: 6. The CDR3 coding sequence is TGTGCCAGTAGTCCCTTTGGGACAGGGGACACTGAAGCTTTCTTT. This gives the protein CASSPFGTGDTEAFF. The full variable domain, rest sourced from reference TRBV19 and TRBJ1-1, is DGGITQSPKYLFRKEGQNVTLSCEQNLNHDAMYWYRQDPGQGLRLIYYSQIVNDFQKGDIAEGYSVSREKKESFPLTVTSAQKNPTAFYLCASSPFGTGDTEAFFGQGTRLTVV.

The V and J genes are TRBV6-6 and TRBJ1-2; D is unclear. V lost 0 bases to trimming and J lost 7 bases, with 15 bases between them. CDR3 length: 15 residues. The germline V gene encodes CDR1 MNHNY and CDR2 SVGAGI (reference sequence). The CDR3 DNA follows: TGTGCCAGCAGTTACTCCTTCAGGCCCGCGGTTGGCTACACCTTC. This codes for CASSYSFRPAVGYTF.

This clone was recorded a few times. The chain combines TRBV6-5 with TRBJ2-7; 10 nucleotides agree with TRBD2. This CDR3 region has 16 residues. Germline V gene lookup returns CDR1 MNHEY and CDR2 SVGAGI. Trimming removed 0 bases from V and 4 bases from J; junction bases left unmatched: 6. In nucleotides, the CDR3 is TGTGCCAGCAGTTACTCTGGTAGCGGGAGGCTTTACGAGCAGTACTTC. As protein: CASSYSGSGRLYEQYF.

The genes are TRBV5-4 and TRBJ1-1, with unresolved D. This CDR3 contains 12 residues. In germline, CDR1 is SGHNT, CDR2 YYREEE (reference sequence). The V gene lost 1 base and the J gene lost 0 bases, with 1 base spanning the gap. The CDR3 protein is CASSLMNTEAFF. In DNA form, the CDR3 reads TGTGCCAGCAGCTTGATGAACACTGAAGCTTTCTTT. The full variable domain, with the rest looked up from reference TRBV5-4 and TRBJ1-1, is ETGVTQSPTHLIKTRGQQVTLRCSSQSGHNTVSWYQQALGQGPQFIFQYYREEENGRGNFPPRFSGLQFPNYSSELNVNALELDDSALYLCASSLMNTEAFFGQGTRLTVV.

The chain combines TRBV10-3 with TRBJ2-5; D is possibly TRBD1 (5 bases). V shed 2 bases and J shed 4 bases, with 8 bases lying between them. Germline CDR1 is ENHRY and CDR2 is SYGVKD. This CDR3 is built from 13 residues. CDR3: CAISERGTETQYF. The DNA of the CDR3 is TGTGCCATCAGTGAGAGGGGAACAGAGACCCAGTACTTC.

As regards this clone: A junction end diverges from the germline sequence, so it may reflect a read error. The chain links TRBV9 to TRBJ2-1; TRBD2 matches 12 bases. The CDR3 covers 15 residues. CDR1 is SGDLS and CDR2 is YYNGEE in the germline V gene. Here the CDR3 DNA reads TGTGCCAGCAGCCCAGATCTAGCGGGGGGGCGGTCGGAGGTCTTC. Its protein product is CASSPDLAGGRSEVF.

This chain connects TRBV6-5 to TRBJ2-7, with a possible D match to TRBD1 (6 bases). This CDR3 contains 14 residues. Deletions cut 6 bases from V and 3 bases from J, with 15 bases between. Germline V gives CDR1 MNHEY, CDR2 SVGAGI. CDR3 in amino acids: CASSPTGGLYEQYF. In nucleotides, the CDR3 is TGTGCCAGCAGCCCGACAGGAGGACTCTACGAGCAGTACTTC.

The genes are TRBV4-1 and TRBJ1-2, with 7 nucleotides matching TRBD1. The CDR3 has 15 amino acids. The germline gives CDR1 MGHRA, CDR2 YSYEKL. V was clipped by 4 bases and J by 5 bases; unmatched bases: 10. CDR3 sequence (DNA): TGCGCCAGCAGCCCTCGAGGCAGGGGGGTTTATGGCTACACCTTC. Translated, it gives CASSPRGRGVYGYTF.

The chain employs TRBV5-6 and TRBJ2-6, with a tentative D call TRBD1 (6 bases). Germline values: CDR1 SGHDT, CDR2 YYEEEE. V dropped 5 bases and J dropped 2 bases, with 14 bases sitting between them. This CDR3 spans 16 amino acids. For the CDR3, the DNA is TGTGCCAGCAGTAATACAGGGTTACCTGGGGCCAACGTCCTGACTTTC. This gives the protein CASSNTGLPGANVLTF.

CDR3 sequence reads: CASSELAGTPAYEQYF. The DNA of the CDR3 is TGTGCCAGTAGTGAACTGGCGGGGACCCCAGCCTACGAGCAGTACTTC. The chain has TRBV19 and TRBJ2-7; the D gene is possibly TRBD2 (6 bases). Germline loops: CDR1 LNHDA, CDR2 SQIVND (reference sequence). V was pared by 5 bases and J by 2 bases, with 19 bases between. The CDR3 length is 16 residues.

There are a few counts of this clone. The J gene is TRBJ2-4, the V gene TRBV29-1; D not resolved. The V gene's germline CDR1 is SQVTM and CDR2 ANQGSEA. Trimming removed 3 bases at V and 0 bases at J, with 3 bases between. This CDR3 is built from 12 residues. CDR3 DNA sequence: TGCAGCGTTGAGGGAGCCAAAAACATTCAGTACTTC. This encodes CSVEGAKNIQYF.

The chain employs TRBV5-1 and TRBJ2-1, with TRBD1 as a possible D gene (6 bases). Trimming cost V 0 bases and J 7 bases, with 11 bases left between them. The CDR3 spans 14 residues. Germline lookup yields CDR1 SGHRS and CDR2 YFSETQ. CDR3 nucleotide sequence: TGCGCCAGCAGCTTGGCAACAGGGTGGAATGAGCAGTTCTTC. Amino acids: CASSLATGWNEQFF.

The chain employs TRBV14 and TRBJ2-7; a possible D gene is TRBD1 (6 bases). Germline assignment: CDR1 SGHDN and CDR2 FVKESK. Trimming left V 4 bases short and J 4 bases short, with 20 bases between. The CDR3 sequence is 16 residues long. DNA for the CDR3: TGTGCCAGCAGCCCCCGGGGTGTGGGACACTCTTACGAGCAGTACTTC. This gives the protein CASSPRGVGHSYEQYF.

This clone showed up just a few times. The chain carries TRBV29-1 and TRBJ1-1, with no clear D. From germline, CDR1 is SQVTM and CDR2 ANQGSEA. Between the trimmed V and J ends, which lost 1 base and 5 bases, there was a span of 11 bases. This CDR3 is built from 13 residues. In nucleotides, the CDR3 is TGCAGCGTTGAAGCTCAACGCGAGACTGAAGCTTTCTTT. Residues: CSVEAQRETEAFF.

The chain carries TRBV10-3 and TRBJ2-5; 9 bases align to TRBD2. Germline values: CDR1 ENHRY, CDR2 SYGVKD. This CDR3 has 15 amino acids. V lost 4 bases and J lost 5; bases outside the gene matches: 8. CDR3 bases: TGTGCCATCAGTGCGGCGGGGGGGCGGTCGGAGACCCAGTACTTC. This translates into CAISAAGGRSETQYF.

This chain connects TRBV21-1 to TRBJ2-5; TRBD1, the D gene given by the table, was not confirmed from the DNA. TRBV21-1 is an annotated pseudogene. The CDR3 spans 13 residues. The CDR3 spells CASTTGDQETQYF. In nucleotides, the CDR3 is TGTGCCAGCACCACAGGGGATCAAGAGACCCAGTACTTC.

This clone has just a few counts. This chain joins TRBV6-1 and TRBJ1-2; D gene unclear. The CDR3 has 12 residues. Germline CDR1 reads MNHNS; CDR2 reads SASEGT. V dropped 5 bases and J dropped 5 bases, with 9 bases sitting between them. The CDR3 protein is CASSQRVYGYTF. In DNA form, the CDR3 reads TGTGCCAGCAGTCAAAGAGTATATGGCTACACCTTC.

The CDR3 reads CASGFATEKNIQYF. The CDR3 nucleotides are TGTGCTAGTGGTTTTGCAACTGAAAAAAACATTCAGTACTTC. This chain links TRBV12-5 with TRBJ2-4, with D unclear. This CDR3 contains 14 residues. V was cut by 3 bases and J by 4 bases, with 10 bases left in between. Germline-derived CDR1 and CDR2 are LGHNT and FRNRAP.

This clone was detected a few times. The rearrangement joins TRBV20-1 to TRBJ1-2, with D hard to call. The CDR3 runs 11 residues. Germline V gene lookup returns CDR1 DFQATT and CDR2 SNEGSKA (reference sequence). Trimming stripped 1 base from V and 7 bases from J, with 7 bases between. The CDR3 bases are TGCAGTGCTAGAGTTAAGCCTGGCTACACCTTC. As protein: CSARVKPGYTF.